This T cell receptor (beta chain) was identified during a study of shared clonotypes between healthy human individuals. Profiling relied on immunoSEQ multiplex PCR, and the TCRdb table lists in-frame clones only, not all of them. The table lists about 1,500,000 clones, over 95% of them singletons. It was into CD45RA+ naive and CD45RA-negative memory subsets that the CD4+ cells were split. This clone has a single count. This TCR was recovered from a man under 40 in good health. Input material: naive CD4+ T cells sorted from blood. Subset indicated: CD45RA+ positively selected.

The CDR3 DNA sequence: TGTGCCAGCAGTTTATCCCTAGCGGGCACAGATACGCAGTATTTT. Translation gives CASSLSLAGTDTQYF. This chain links TRBV27 with TRBJ2-3; 7 nucleotides align to TRBD2. The CDR3 runs 15 residues. Looked up from germline, CDR1 is MNHEY and CDR2 is SMNVEV (reference sequence). V shed 0 bases and J 1 base; nucleotides not matched to a gene: 1.